The clone carrying this TCR beta chain occurred a few times. What it binds is unknown. This sample was taken from a study of spatial heterogeneity in lung cancer. Looking at the study overall: The mean occurrence of each unique TCR and UMI combination in raw reads exceeded 8.5. Study-wide results and caveats: Within tumors, counts of expanded alpha and beta TCRs tracked tumor mutation counts.

V dropped 3 bases and J dropped 3 bases, with 4 bases sitting between them. Germline V gene lookup returns CDR1 MDHEN and CDR2 SYDVKM. The CDR3 sequence is 12 residues long. Single TCR cDNA molecules each had their own unique molecular identifier. TCRdb processed the 5' RACE reads anew with MiXCR; each CDR3 protein has one entry. This table holds about 9,500 distinct CDR3 sequences, 8.7% found once. Time point meaning: sample taken at primary tumor resection. The chain employs TRBV28 and TRBJ2-3; D is unresolved. Sequencing was performed on lung tumor tissue, taken at surgery. The origin of this receptor is a female donor with early-stage non-small cell lung cancer. The CDR3 DNA reads TGTGCCAGCAGTTTGGGGACAGATACGCAGTATTTT. Translation gives CASSLGTDTQYF. The variable domain in full, with the rest retrieved from reference TRBV28 and TRBJ2-3, is DVKVTQSSRYLVKRTGEKVFLECVQDMDHENMFWYRQDPGLGLRLIYFSYDVKMKEKGDIPEGYSVSREKKERFSLILESASTNQTSMYLCASSLGTDTQYFGPGTRLTVL.